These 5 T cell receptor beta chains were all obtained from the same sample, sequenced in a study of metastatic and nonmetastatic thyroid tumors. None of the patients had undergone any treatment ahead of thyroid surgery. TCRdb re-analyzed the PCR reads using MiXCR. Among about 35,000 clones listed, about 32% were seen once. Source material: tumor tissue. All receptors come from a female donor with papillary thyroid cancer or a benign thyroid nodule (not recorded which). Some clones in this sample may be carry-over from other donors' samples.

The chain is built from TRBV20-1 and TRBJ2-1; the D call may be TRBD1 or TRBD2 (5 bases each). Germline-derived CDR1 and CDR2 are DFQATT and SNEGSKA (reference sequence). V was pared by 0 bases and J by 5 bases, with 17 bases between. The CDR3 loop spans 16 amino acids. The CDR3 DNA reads TGCAGTGCTAGAGATCCCCAGGGACCACCTGACAATGAGCAGTTCTTC. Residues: CSARDPQGPPDNEQFF.

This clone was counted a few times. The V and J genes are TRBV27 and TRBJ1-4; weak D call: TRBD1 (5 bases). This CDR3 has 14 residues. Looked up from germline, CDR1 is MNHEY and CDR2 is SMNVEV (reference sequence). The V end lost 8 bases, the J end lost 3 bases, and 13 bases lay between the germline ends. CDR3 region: CASGGHNSNEKLFF. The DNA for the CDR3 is TGTGCCAGCGGCGGACATAACTCTAATGAAAAACTGTTTTTT.

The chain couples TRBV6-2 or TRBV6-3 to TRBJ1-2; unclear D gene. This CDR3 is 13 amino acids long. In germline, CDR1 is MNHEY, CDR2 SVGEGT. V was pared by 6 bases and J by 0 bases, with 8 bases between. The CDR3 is CASRSSTNYGYTF. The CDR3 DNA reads TGTGCCAGCAGATCATCTACTAACTATGGCTACACCTTC.

This CDR3 is CASSQELGGLFRAASYEQYF. Written as DNA, the CDR3 is TGCGCCAGCAGCCAAGAACTGGGGGGGTTGTTCCGGGCGGCCTCATACGAGCAGTACTTC. The chain couples TRBV4-1 to TRBJ2-7, with 7 bases lining up with TRBD2. CDR1 MGHRA and CDR2 YSYEKL come from the germline V gene. The ends lost 0 bases at V and 4 bases at J; junction bases unmatched: 21. The CDR3 spans 20 residues.

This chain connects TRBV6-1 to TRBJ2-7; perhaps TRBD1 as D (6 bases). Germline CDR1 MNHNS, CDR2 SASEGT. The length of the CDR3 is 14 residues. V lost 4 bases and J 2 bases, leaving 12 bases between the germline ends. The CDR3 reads CASSGRDNPYEQYF. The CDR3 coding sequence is TGTGCCAGCAGTGGCCGGGACAATCCCTACGAGCAGTACTTC.